This paragraph reports one T cell receptor (beta chain). This sample was taken from a study of blood T cell repertoires in COVID-19. Study in general: Samples taken during acute and convalescent COVID-19 were collected in the United States, Italy and Spain. PBMCs, B-cell-depleted T cells, or T cells were the source of the cDNA or gDNA that made up the material.

Per the original methods: The authors estimated nucleated cell counts from reference gene primer amplification. The repertoire was sequenced with immunoSEQ multiplex PCR; TCRdb's copy has only in-frame clones and lacks some. Clonal size and the V and J genes are those of that table, whereas D and trimming came from the DNA. Found here are 470,000 or so clones, 75% to 90% of them singletons; the top ten hold roughly 3.2%. Germline CDR1 and CDR2: LGHDT and YNNKEL (reference sequence). This CDR3 spans 16 amino acids. With 7 bases clipped from V and 1 base from J, the junction kept 10 bases outside the gene matches.

Input material: peripheral blood. This TCR derives from a human donor in a cohort sampled during active COVID-19. The chain joins TRBV3-1 (or the pseudogene TRBV3-2) to TRBJ2-5; TRBD2 aligns across 9 bases. This CDR3 is CASNLKLSGSQETQYF. CDR3 sequence (DNA): TGTGCCAGCAACCTCAAACTTAGCGGGAGCCAAGAGACCCAGTACTTC.